The rows below give T cell receptor beta chains drawn from one sample of a study of shared clonotypes between healthy human individuals. Assay used: immunoSEQ multiplex PCR; TCRdb lists only in-frame clones, some missing. The table lists 850,000 to 1,200,000 clones, around 74% of them singletons. The sequenced material came from memory CD4+ T cells sorted from blood. The receptors stem from a man aged 18 to 29 in good health. The CDR3 runs from the conserved cysteine through the conserved F or W. The D gene is left open where the match is weak. Not every row has a clone size; where given, it reads once, few, many or a size class.

v_gene,j_gene,abundance,d_gene,CDR3aa,CDR3nt
TRBV30,TRBJ2-7,NA,TRBD2,CAWGAGGPSYEQYF,TGTGCCTGGGGAGCGGGAGGGCCGTCCTACGAGCAGTACTTC
TRBV27,TRBJ1-2,NA,NA,CASSFAGTESNYGYTF,TGTGCCAGCAGTTTCGCGGGCACGGAATCTAACTATGGCTACACCTTC
TRBV6-5,TRBJ2-7,NA,TRBD1,CASSYSAGQGGYEQYF,TGTGCCAGCAGTTACTCCGCGGGACAGGGCGGCTACGAGCAGTACTTC
TRBV15,TRBJ2-5,NA,NA,CATSREGGVQETQYF,TGTGCCACCAGCAGAGAAGGAGGAGTACAAGAGACCCAGTACTTC
TRBV4-1,TRBJ2-7,NA,TRBD1,CASSQDYTGQGYEQYF,TGCGCCAGCAGCCAAGATTATACCGGACAGGGCTACGAGCAGTACTTC
TRBV5-1,TRBJ2-1,NA,TRBD1,CASTRDSSYNEQFF,TGCGCCAGCACCCGGGACAGTTCCTACAATGAGCAGTTCTTC
TRBV9,TRBJ2-5,NA,TRBD1,CASSPSGGQETQYF,TGTGCCAGCAGCCCATCAGGGGGTCAGGAGACCCAGTACTTC
TRBV11-2,TRBJ1-5,NA,NA,CASSYGENQPQHF,TGTGCCAGCAGCTATGGGGAAAATCAGCCCCAGCATTTT
TRBV9,TRBJ2-1,NA,TRBD2,CASSVVLAGNNEQFF,TGTGCCAGCAGCGTAGTTCTAGCGGGAAACAATGAGCAGTTCTTC
TRBV6-5,TRBJ2-7,NA,NA,CASSYSGPPAYEQYF,TGTGCCAGCAGTTACTCGGGGCCGCCTGCCTACGAGCAGTACTTC
TRBV7-2,TRBJ2-7,NA,NA,CASSISYEQYF,TGTGCCAGCAGCATTTCCTACGAGCAGTACTTC
TRBV10-3,TRBJ2-7,NA,TRBD1,CAISEMEQGAAGEQYF,TGTGCCATCAGTGAGATGGAACAGGGGGCGGCTGGCGAGCAGTACTTC
TRBV2,TRBJ2-1,NA,NA,CASSDRGNEQFF,TGTGCCAGCAGTGATAGGGGAAATGAGCAGTTCTTC
TRBV7-3,TRBJ2-1,NA,TRBD2,CASSIYPGGVDEQFF,TGTGCCAGCAGCATCTACCCCGGGGGGGTGGATGAGCAGTTCTTC
TRBV18,TRBJ2-7,NA,NA,CASSRQITALSSYEQYF,TGTGCCAGCTCACGTCAAATCACAGCCCTAAGCTCCTACGAGCAGTACTTC
TRBV6-6,TRBJ2-7,NA,TRBD1,CASSYPGQTFSYEQYF,TGTGCCAGCAGTTACCCGGGACAGACGTTCTCCTACGAGCAGTACTTC
TRBV7-3,TRBJ2-2,NA,NA,CASSLGTRELFF,TGTGCCAGCAGCTTAGGCACGCGGGAGCTGTTTTTT
TRBV30,TRBJ2-7,many,NA,CAWRIDSSLRGFYF,TGTGCCTGGAGAATCGACAGTAGCCTCCGGGGTTTTTACTTC
TRBV6-5,TRBJ2-7,NA,NA,CASRRRGQFYEQYF,TGTGCCAGCAGAAGGCGGGGACAGTTCTACGAGCAGTACTTC
TRBV6-5,TRBJ1-2,NA,NA,CASSFARGTNYGYTF,TGTGCCAGCAGTTTCGCCAGGGGAACCAATTATGGCTACACCTTC
TRBV5-1,TRBJ1-6,NA,TRBD1,CASSSIGQGAHNSPLHF,TGCGCCAGCAGCTCGATAGGACAGGGGGCTCATAATTCACCCCTCCACTTT
TRBV5-1,TRBJ2-3,NA,NA,CASNRGSGTDTQYF,TGCGCCAGCAATAGGGGGAGCGGGACAGATACGCAGTATTTT
TRBV5-4,TRBJ1-6,NA,TRBD1,CASSSGTGKGSPLHF,TGTGCCAGCAGCTCGGGGACAGGGAAAGGATCACCCCTCCACTTT
TRBV29-1,TRBJ1-2,NA,NA,CSVEDGRGYTF,TGCAGCGTCGAGGACGGCCGGGGCTACACCTTC
TRBV9,TRBJ1-1,NA,TRBD1,CASSVVGAGGSTEAFF,TGTGCCAGCAGCGTAGTCGGGGCAGGGGGCAGCACTGAAGCTTTCTTT
TRBV5-4,TRBJ2-7,NA,NA,CASESGLYEQYF,TGTGCCAGCGAGTCAGGGCTCTACGAGCAGTACTTC
TRBV28,TRBJ1-5,once,NA,CASSLATSNQPQHF,TGTGCCAGCAGTTTGGCCACTAGCAATCAGCCCCAGCATTTT
TRBV13,TRBJ1-3,NA,NA,CASSPRRGGPGNTIYF,TGTGCCAGCAGCCCACGCCGAGGGGGGCCTGGAAACACCATATATTTT
TRBV27,TRBJ2-3,NA,TRBD2,CASSIAGGQSSTDTQYF,TGTGCCAGCAGTATAGCGGGGGGCCAATCTAGCACAGATACGCAGTATTTT
TRBV6-5,TRBJ1-5,few,TRBD1,CASKEDRVSNQPQHF,TGTGCCAGCAAAGAGGACAGGGTTAGCAATCAGCCCCAGCATTTT
TRBV6-1,TRBJ1-2,NA,TRBD1,CASSEGGTGNRGYTF,TGTGCCAGCAGTGAAGGGGGGACAGGGAATAGGGGCTACACCTTC
TRBV19,TRBJ2-1,NA,TRBD1,CASSPRTGTMLDEQFF,TGTGCCAGTAGTCCCCGGACAGGGACGATGTTGGATGAGCAGTTCTTC
TRBV10-1,TRBJ2-2,NA,TRBD2,CASSGTSPSNTGELFF,TGCGCCAGCAGCGGGACTAGCCCCTCGAACACCGGGGAGCTGTTTTTT
TRBV11-2,TRBJ2-7,NA,NA,CASSKGSGSGEQYF,TGTGCCAGCAGCAAGGGGTCAGGGTCGGGTGAGCAGTACTTC
TRBV2,TRBJ1-3,few,NA,CASSTGTGNTIYF,TGTGCCAGCAGCACAGGGACTGGAAACACCATATATTTT
TRBV28,TRBJ1-3,NA,TRBD1,CASRSYWTGRSGNTIYF,TGTGCCAGCAGGTCATATTGGACAGGACGCTCTGGAAACACCATATATTTT
TRBV5-1,TRBJ1-2,NA,NA,CASSPDNNYGYTF,TGCGCCAGCAGCCCGGACAATAACTATGGCTACACCTTC
TRBV9,TRBJ2-3,NA,NA,CASSAGASNTADTQYF,TGTGCCAGCAGCGCGGGGGCCTCAAACACGGCAGATACGCAGTATTTT
TRBV5-1,TRBJ1-3,NA,TRBD1,CASSPTGGPGNTIYF,TGCGCCAGCAGCCCGACAGGGGGACCTGGAAACACCATATATTTT
TRBV19,TRBJ1-5,many,NA,CASSLLDSYNQPQHF,TGTGCCAGTAGTTTACTAGACAGCTACAATCAGCCCCAGCATTTT
TRBV7-2,TRBJ1-2,few,TRBD1,CASSLGQGWYGYTF,TGTGCCAGCAGCCTGGGACAGGGGTGGTATGGCTACACCTTC
TRBV10-3,TRBJ2-2,NA,NA,CAINGLSTGELFF,TGTGCCATCAACGGACTGAGCACCGGGGAGCTGTTTTTT
TRBV12-1,TRBJ2-5,NA,NA,CASSFLYPIYQETQYF,TGTGCCAGCAGCTTTCTCTACCCGATCTACCAAGAGACCCAGTACTTC
TRBV5-1,TRBJ2-5,NA,NA,CASSPTGGLGQTQYF,TGCGCCAGCAGCCCCACCGGTGGCTTGGGACAGACCCAGTACTTC
TRBV10-2,TRBJ2-3,NA,TRBD1,CASSPGQGTTDTQYF,TGCGCCAGCAGCCCCGGACAGGGAACTACAGATACGCAGTATTTT
TRBV5-5,TRBJ2-2,once,NA,CASSSILAGELFF,TGTGCCAGCAGCTCCATACTAGCCGGGGAGCTGTTTTTT
TRBV5-1,TRBJ2-5,few,NA,CASSLIQETQYF,TGCGCCAGCAGCTTGATACAAGAGACCCAGTACTTC
TRBV30,TRBJ1-4,NA,NA,CAWSYRAEDLFF,TGTGCCTGGAGTTACAGGGCGGAAGATCTGTTTTTT
TRBV5-4,TRBJ2-7,NA,TRBD2,CASSHTSSGSPEQYF,TGTGCCAGCAGCCACACCTCTAGCGGGAGTCCCGAGCAGTACTTC
TRBV2,TRBJ2-1,NA,TRBD1,CASRLPGTGRDEQFF,TGTGCCAGCAGATTACCCGGGACAGGGAGGGATGAGCAGTTCTTC
TRBV9,TRBJ1-1,NA,NA,CASSGHGVGSTEAFF,TGTGCCAGCAGCGGACATGGTGTGGGCTCGACTGAAGCTTTCTTT
TRBV4-2,TRBJ2-1,NA,TRBD2,CASSLRGTSGARVNEQFF,TGTGCCAGCAGCCTCCGGGGGACTAGCGGGGCCCGGGTGAATGAGCAGTTCTTC
TRBV10-3,TRBJ2-3,NA,TRBD1,CAIANSPDRVPDTQYF,TGTGCCATCGCCAATTCTCCAGACAGGGTTCCAGATACGCAGTATTTT
TRBV6-1,TRBJ2-2,NA,NA,CASSETWVGELFF,TGTGCCAGCAGTGAAACGTGGGTCGGGGAGCTGTTTTTT